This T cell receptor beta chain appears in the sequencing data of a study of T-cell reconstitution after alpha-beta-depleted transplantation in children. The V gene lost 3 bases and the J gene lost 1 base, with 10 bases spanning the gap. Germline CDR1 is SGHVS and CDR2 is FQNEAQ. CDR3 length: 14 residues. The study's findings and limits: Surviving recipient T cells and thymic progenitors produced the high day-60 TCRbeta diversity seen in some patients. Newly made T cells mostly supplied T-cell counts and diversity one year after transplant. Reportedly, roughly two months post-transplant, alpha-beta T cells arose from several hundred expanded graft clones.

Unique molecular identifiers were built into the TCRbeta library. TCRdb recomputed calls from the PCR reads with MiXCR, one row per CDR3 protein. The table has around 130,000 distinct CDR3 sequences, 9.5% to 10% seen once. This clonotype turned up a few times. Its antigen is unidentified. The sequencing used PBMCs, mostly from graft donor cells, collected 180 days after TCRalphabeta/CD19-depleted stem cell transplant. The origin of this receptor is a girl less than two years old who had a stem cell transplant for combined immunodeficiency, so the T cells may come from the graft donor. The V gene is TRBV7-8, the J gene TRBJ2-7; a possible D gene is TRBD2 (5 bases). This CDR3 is CASSFRTPSYEQYF. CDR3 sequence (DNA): TGTGCCAGCAGCTTCCGGACTCCATCCTACGAGCAGTACTTC.